What follows describes a single T cell receptor (beta chain). The record originates from a study of T cells in Graves' hyperthyroidism and ophthalmopathy. The CDR3 contains 15 residues. Germline V gives CDR1 SGHTA, CDR2 FQGNSA. Between the trimmed V and J ends, which lost 3 bases and 7 bases, there was a span of 18 bases. Amplification of TCR beta CDR3 regions was performed using RNA transcripts as template. With the HTBI primer set, the TCR CDR3 went through a first round of RT-PCR. TCRdb independently ran MiXCR on the multiplex PCR reads; one entry per CDR3 protein. The table includes 500,000 to 650,000 distinct CDR3 sequences, 17% detected once.

The specimen sequenced was blood. V gene TRBV7-2 combines with J gene TRBJ1-1, with D tentatively TRBD1 (5 bases). The source of this sequence is a woman aged 18-29 years with Graves' ophthalmopathy. The CDR3 region is CASSFRGGKTNEAFF. The CDR3, as DNA: TGTGCCAGCAGCTTCCGGGGGGGAAAGACGAATGAAGCTTTCTTT.